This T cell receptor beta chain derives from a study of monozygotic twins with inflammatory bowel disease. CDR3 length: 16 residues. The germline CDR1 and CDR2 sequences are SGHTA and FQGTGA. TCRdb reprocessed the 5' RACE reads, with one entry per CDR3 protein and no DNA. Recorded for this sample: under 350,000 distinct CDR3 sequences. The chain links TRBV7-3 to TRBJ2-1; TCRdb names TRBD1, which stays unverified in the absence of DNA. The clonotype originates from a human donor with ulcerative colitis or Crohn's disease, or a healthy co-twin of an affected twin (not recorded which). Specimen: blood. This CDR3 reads CASSTGVGGIYNEQFF.